This T cell receptor (beta chain) was sequenced in a study of cytomegalovirus exposure and HLA in healthy donors (dated by TCRdb to about 2017). For the study in its entirety: An earlier analysis of approximately 550 of the donors reported approximately 300 Gb of sequence data and approximately 110 million unique TCR beta sequences from approximately 180 million T cells. Roughly 310 gigabases of sequencing data and approximately 80 million unique TCR sequences were included in an early release covering about 620 HLA-typed donors. Among the roughly 390 genotyped donors, around 81% belonged to the genetic ancestry cluster associated with self-reported Caucasian donors. The study aimed to test whether cataloging public T cell receptors could reveal signatures of past pathogen exposure. The study used immunosequencing to profile the T cell repertoires of some 600 subjects and linked those repertoires to cytomegalovirus serostatus. Besides the first cohort of 666 subjects, a separate validation cohort made up of over 100 different subjects was used. The study combined high-throughput TCR immunosequencing, statistical association of individual TCRs with disease status, and machine learning to predict cytomegalovirus infection status. In a later analysis, previously published TCR beta repertoires from 600 to 850 donors were re-analyzed and high-resolution HLA genotyping was added so that TCR occurrence patterns could be studied. The later analysis used no new phenotypic data to find candidate immune exposures, relying instead on TCR beta sequences and their occurrence across donors. In an earlier analysis of a few hundred of the donors, high-throughput TCR beta sequencing was used to judge whether each TCR beta V gene segment behaved as functional or pseudogenic. Donor age, sex, ethnicity and CMV serostatus were compiled alongside the repertoire data. Genome-wide SNP genotypes for about 60% of the roughly 700 donors were used in a later genetic analysis, which treated that subset as a discovery cohort. Every repertoire in the discovery cohort had been generated on one and the same sequencing platform. Class I and class II HLA loci were covered by the typing at four-digit resolution. The number of typed donors differed by locus: roughly 629-640 for A, B, C, DRB1 and DQB1; 500 to 550 for DQA1; around 580 for DPA1; and around 450 for DPB1. A handful of DR-DQ haplotypes were handled as single units for association and clustering because linkage in the cohort was strong. Across approximately 400 genotyped donors of the cohort, an average of approximately 240,000 unique TCR beta nucleotide sequences per donor were sequenced, and roughly a sixth of those sequences were non-productive.

The sample holds a few counts of this clone. The antigen it recognizes is unknown. No qualities accompany the bases; no much larger clone lies one base away. The cohort comprised some 680 healthy bone marrow donors. Cohort members were all nominally healthy when sampled, although unrecorded immune exposures were likely present. The donor tested CMV seronegative, placing the donor among the 350 to 400 seronegative members of the cohort. A peripheral blood sample was provided by each donor, and peripheral blood mononuclear cells were used for TCR beta sequencing. The Qiagen DNeasy Blood Extraction Kit was used to extract genomic DNA from the blood cell samples. The library was built by means of the immunoSEQ multiplex PCR assay. A mixture of 60 forward primers for TCR Vbeta segments and 13 reverse primers for TCR Jbeta segments was used in the multiplex PCR. A multiplex PCR assay on genomic DNA amplified the CDR3 region of rearranged TCR beta genes. On the Illumina HiSeq System, the amplified TCR beta libraries were sequenced as 87-base-pair reads. The original pipeline was this. A later analysis counted about 80 million unique TCR beta chains across the 666 repertoires, and roughly 10 million of these chains were shared by at least two donors. To remove PCR and sequencing errors, raw reads were error-corrected and collapsed into unique sequences using a nearest-neighbor algorithm that merged closely related sequences. To assign V, D and J gene segments, CDR3 sequences were aligned to IMGT reference sequences. For a sequence to be retained, at least a six-nucleotide match to both a V gene segment and a J gene segment was required. A rearrangement was called productive if the CDR3 had no stop codons and remained in frame with V and J, and every other rearrangement was called non-productive. Following IMGT convention, CDR3 was defined as the stretch from the second conserved V-encoded cysteine to the conserved J-encoded phenylalanine. Sequences without an unambiguous match to a single V gene segment were excluded from the earlier analysis of several hundred of the donors. An earlier analysis of a few hundred of the donors classified V segments as functional when productive rearrangements were above 56.7% and as segregating when the standard deviation between donors was above 5%. A statistical classification framework was built for diagnosing cytomegalovirus status from the catalog of TCR beta chain sequences. In a later analysis, TCR nucleotide sequences were compared against IMGT/GENE-DB human TR gene sequences so that V and J genes could be assigned. Using the TCRdist pipeline, a later analysis assigned CDR3 sequences along with most-parsimonious VDJ recombination scenarios. In a later analysis, each TCR beta chain was defined by its CDR3 amino acid sequence together with its V-gene family, and reads lacking a unique V-gene family were excluded. As a way to deal with suspected cross-contamination and a sequencing artifact, a later analysis dropped hundreds of nucleotide sequences that were highly shared and had low generation probability. In a later analysis, a clonal expansion index was calculated for each public chain from normalized within-repertoire ranks of inferred template counts. Generation probabilities in a later analysis came from a VDJ recombination model fitted to out-of-frame rearrangements, and those results were checked against IGoR. In a later analysis, hypergeometric tests were used to score TCR-TCR, TCR-HLA and TCR-CMV co-occurrence, with a repertoire-size bias correction applied to TCR pairs. False discovery rates were estimated in a later analysis by permuting HLA or CMV assignments 20 times. In a later analysis, co-occurring TCRs were grouped using DBSCAN, and TCRdist sequence similarity was added for clustering within HLA-allele-positive subsets. Co-occurrence clustering excluded repertoires with fewer than 30,000 or more than 120,000 public chains, plus five with anomalous nucleotide sharing. The immuneACCESS repertoire file appears here via TCRdb, limited to in-frame rearrangements. These files lack a portion of the clones; in checked studies, under half of the deficit traces to unresolved V genes, and the cause of the others is not known. Clone size and the V and J calls come from that table; the DNA yielded D and trimming. This sample comprises under 70,000 clones, 65% to 70% of them detected only once. The ten largest clones add up to roughly 1.9% of the sample.

The CDR3 starts with the cysteine, ends with the phenylalanine, and has 17 residues. Of all the DNA, just the CDR3 is kept, 51 bases in frame from base 1. The V end gives up 6 bases and the J end 3 bases, leaving 12 bases in the junction not matched to a gene. The germline V gene yields MDHEN for CDR1 and SYDVKM for CDR2. Points the paper makes about the study in general: Presence/absence analyses assumed roughly uniform sequencing depth across donors, an assumption that may not hold. Correlated functional status among segregating V segments might be attributable to linkage disequilibrium, but an unknown experimental factor could not be ruled out. Compared with the approximately 600-donor mean, donors in an Asian-associated ancestry cluster had fewer N-insertions in productive TCRs, according to a later genetic analysis. Because counts were too low, 15 to 20 rarely observed V segments, including chromosome 9 orphons, were excluded from the earlier analysis of 587 of the donors. CMV serostatus was the only immune exposure information available for the cohort. Some IMGT-functional V segments, including TRBV6-2 and TRBV6-3, could not be distinguished by the 87-base-pair reads and were therefore excluded. According to a later analysis, parvovirus B19, influenza, CMV and Epstein-Barr virus appeared linked to several top co-occurrence clusters. Most CMV-associated TCR beta chains appeared to be HLA-restricted in a later analysis, and the HLA associations seemed to be driven largely by CMV exposure. Assigning TCR associations to individual alleles was difficult when HLA alleles, especially DR and DQ, strongly co-occurred. A further reported finding was that TCR beta sequences accurately predicted the HLA-A and HLA-B alleles for most subjects in the first cohort. A later analysis associated about 16,000 TCR beta sequences with specific HLA alleles at a false discovery rate of 0.05. In a later genetic analysis, a missense DCLRE1C variant was associated with V-gene and J-gene trimming of TCR beta chains, and the association was replicated in an independent cohort. The classifier was reported to diagnose cytomegalovirus status with high specificity and sensitivity in both the original and validation cohorts. A group of highly shared sequence variants was considered likely to be a technical artifact of the sequencing pipeline. Broadly in line with IMGT annotations, most TCR beta V segments showed up in productive rearrangements about 90% or about 30% of the time in an earlier analysis of approximately 600 of the donors. In a later analysis, the rate of TCR association differed among HLA loci, with DRB1 alleles having the most associated TCRs and HLA-C alleles having the fewest. The study gave a list of 150 to 200 TCR beta chains associated with cytomegalovirus. A few of the identified cytomegalovirus-associated TCR beta chains were confirmed in vitro to be specific for cytomegalovirus antigens. Most TCR sequences were seen in very few donors, while some public TCRs were found in many individuals. According to the authors, the approach could potentially be generalized to other disease states and immunological phenotypes. Because HLA typing was missing for some donors at each locus, association tests included only the typed subset. In a later analysis, HLA-associated TCR beta chains showed more clonal expansion and lower generation probabilities than non-associated chains that were equally common. In this cohort, only TCR beta chains were sequenced, and detectable features were limited by the absence of alpha or paired-chain data.

The specimen was PBMCs. The rearranged segments are TRBV28 and TRBJ1-5, with 9 junctional bases fitting TRBD1. This receptor was obtained from a woman aged 25 to 39 in good health and CMV-seronegative. The bases are TGTGCCAGCAGACGTACAGGGGGCGGAGGAAACAATCAGCCCCAGCATTTT. Translated, this is CASRRTGGGGNNQPQHF.